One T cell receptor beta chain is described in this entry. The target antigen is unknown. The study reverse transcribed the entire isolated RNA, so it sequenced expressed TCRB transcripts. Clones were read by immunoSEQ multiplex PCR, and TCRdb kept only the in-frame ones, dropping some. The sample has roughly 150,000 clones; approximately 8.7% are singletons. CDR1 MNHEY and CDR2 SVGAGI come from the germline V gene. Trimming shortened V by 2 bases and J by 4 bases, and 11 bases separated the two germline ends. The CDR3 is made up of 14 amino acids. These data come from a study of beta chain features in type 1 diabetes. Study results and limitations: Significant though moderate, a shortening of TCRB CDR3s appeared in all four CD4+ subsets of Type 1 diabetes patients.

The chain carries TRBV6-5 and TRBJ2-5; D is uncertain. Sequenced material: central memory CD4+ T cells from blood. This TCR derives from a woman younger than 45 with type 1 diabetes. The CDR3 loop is CASSYPNSLETQYF. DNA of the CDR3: TGTGCCAGCAGTTACCCTAACTCATTAGAGACCCAGTACTTC.